This T cell receptor beta chain was profiled in a study of a mutant IDH1 vaccine in newly diagnosed glioma (dated by TCRdb to 2020 to 2023). A note on the overall study: Patients were given eight vaccinations, in weeks 1, 3, 5, 7, 11, 15, 19 and 23, which matched visits V03 through V10. Vaccination was initiated 4-6 weeks after radiotherapy alone, or concurrently with temozolomide cycles in the chemotherapy-containing groups. Of the approximately 29 treated patients, about 62% were male and around 40% were female, and a mean age of roughly 37 years was recorded. Prior to enrollment, patients had been given standard therapy consisting of radiotherapy alone, temozolomide alone, or radiochemotherapy with temozolomide, with the combination given to most patients. Peripheral blood was collected at six visits: V03 (baseline), V05, V07, V10, V12 and V13. Longitudinal TCRB deep sequencing was done for 25 to 30 treated patients, wherever samples were available for exploratory analyses. The full study reports these points: According to the authors, sample limitations meant that analyses of patient blood samples could not be reproduced. Selection of PBMC samples for TCRB deep sequencing was based on availability. Changes in the top peripheral T cell clonotypes picked up by TCRB sequencing did not appear to be linked to pseudoprogression. Immune responses induced by the vaccine were seen in roughly 95% of patients across multiple MHC alleles.

Including the terminal cysteine and phenylalanine, the CDR3 comprises 12 residues. The CDR3 DNA has 36 bases and is translated from base 1. CDR1 is given as LNHDA and CDR2 as SQIVND, both from the germline V gene (reference sequence). After removal of 5 bases from V and 9 bases from J, the junction retains 4 bases not matched to a gene. The intended sense of this specimen's time point label: week 11, during vaccination. Each vaccine dose, consisting of 300 ug of a 20-mer mutant IDH1 peptide in Montanide, was administered subcutaneously with topical imiquimod. Donors had newly diagnosed WHO grade 3 or 4 IDH1-mutant astrocytomas with loss of nuclear ATRX. The samples were drawn from NOA16, a multicentre, single-arm, open-label phase I trial in Germany that tested a mutant IDH1 peptide vaccine in humans for the first time. Genomic DNA for TCRB sequencing was extracted from EDTA blood using the DNeasy Blood and Tissue Kit.

In regard to this clone: The clone's antigen remains unknown. No base qualities exist here, and no much larger clone lies one base off it.

The receptor library was made with the immunoSEQ multiplex PCR assay. Rearranged TCR beta chain sequences were amplified with the hsTCRB Kit following the manufacturer's protocol. Sequencing of TCRB libraries was carried out on an Illumina MiSeq. The paper's data handling went like this. Demultiplexing, trimming and gene mapping were performed with the kit vendor's proprietary platform. The clones in this table, taken by TCRdb from immuneACCESS, are in-frame only. Not every clone is retained; where verified, under half of the shortfall comes from an unresolved V gene, and the cause of the rest is unknown. The V and J calls and clone size are taken from that table; D and trimming were inferred from the DNA. Here the sample has tens of thousands of clones; 65% to 80% occur a single time. The leading ten clones occupy 8% of the sample.

The origin of this receptor is a man between 40 and 49 years old with glioma. Recombination connected TRBV19 to TRBJ2-1; 7 junctional bases match TRBD2. The source material was PBMCs, sampled from a glioma patient whose treatment included an IDH1 peptide vaccine. CDR3 reads: CASSAGAGEQFF. At the DNA level, the sequence is TGTGCCAGTAGTGCGGGAGCGGGTGAGCAGTTCTTC.